The 27 T cell receptor beta chains given below trace back to one sample, sequenced in a study of blood T cell repertoires in COVID-19. The table came from immunoSEQ multiplex PCR; TCRdb's copy has only in-frame clones and leaves some out. The sample has roughly 100,000 clones; 80% to 90% are singletons. Sequencing input: peripheral blood. The origin of the receptors is an elderly man with COVID-19, enrolled during active disease.

This clone appeared a single time. The chain is built from TRBV23-1 and TRBJ2-7, with D possibly being TRBD1 (6 bases). TRBV23-1 is treated as an ORF (open reading frame) with a function not yet certain. The ends were cut back, 7 bases at V and 3 bases at J, with 22 bases in the middle. This CDR3 spans 16 amino acids. CDR3 residues: CASTPASGQFIYEQYF. The CDR3 DNA is TGCGCCAGCACCCCCGCGTCAGGACAGTTTATCTACGAGCAGTACTTC.

The CDR3 spells CASSLDKGPGNTIYF. CDR3 DNA sequence: TGTGCCAGCAGCTTAGACAAGGGGCCTGGAAACACCATATATTTT. The rearrangement joins TRBV7-2 to TRBJ1-3; maybe TRBD1 (5 bases). The CDR3 consists of 15 residues. Deletions cut 1 base from V and 2 bases from J, with 9 bases between. Germline V gives CDR1 SGHTA, CDR2 FQGNSA.

The chain is built from TRBV11-2 and TRBJ1-2; D gene uncertain. CDR3 length: 14 amino acids. Trimming stripped 2 bases from V and 2 bases from J, with 9 bases between. Germline V gene sequence: CDR1 SGHAT, CDR2 FQNNGV. CDR3 bases: TGTGCCAGCAGCTTAAATGACGGGAACTATGGCTACACCTTC. This encodes CASSLNDGNYGYTF.

The chain couples TRBV24-1 to TRBJ1-3; D is undetermined. V lost 0 bases to trimming and J lost 0 bases, with 20 bases between them. The CDR3 sequence is 20 residues long. CDR1 and CDR2 (germline): KGHDR, SFDVKD. CDR3 DNA sequence: TGTGCCACCAGTGATTTGCTTCCGTATAATACTAGCCGCTCTGGAAACACCATATATTTT. Amino acid sequence: CATSDLLPYNTSRSGNTIYF.

The chain uses TRBV10-2 and TRBJ1-2, with a weak D call TRBD1 (6 bases). The CDR3 length is 14 residues. Germline values: CDR1 WSHSY, CDR2 SAAADI. V lost 3 bases and J lost 4, with 12 bases in between. In DNA form, the CDR3 reads TGCGCCAGCAGTGAAGGCGTCAGGGGCTATGGCTACACCTTC. Its translation is CASSEGVRGYGYTF.

The chain links TRBV6-5 to TRBJ2-1; 11 bases match TRBD2. This CDR3 spans 14 amino acids. Trimming cost V 6 bases and J 10 bases; bases outside gene matches: 8. CDR1 and CDR2 (germline): MNHEY, SVGAGI. The CDR3 sequence: CASRGLADGSEQFF. CDR3 bases: TGTGCCAGCAGGGGACTAGCGGACGGCAGCGAGCAGTTCTTC.

This clone was counted only a few times. The chain combines TRBV28 with TRBJ1-2; TRBD1 matches at 9 bases. V was pared by 2 bases and J by 0 bases, with 7 bases of the junction left unmatched. The CDR3 runs 17 residues. Germline lookup yields CDR1 MDHEN and CDR2 SYDVKM. The CDR3 is CASSLVGQGATNYGYTF. The CDR3 DNA is TGTGCCAGCAGTTTAGTGGGACAGGGAGCGACTAACTATGGCTACACCTTC.

The gene calls are TRBV3-1 (or the pseudogene TRBV3-2) and TRBJ2-4; 7 nucleotides line up with TRBD1. After removal of 2 bases from V and 1 base from J, the junction contained 5 bases not matched to a gene. Germline V gene lookup returns CDR1 LGHDT and CDR2 YNNKEL (reference sequence). The CDR3 loop spans 16 amino acids. CDR3 bases: TGTGCCAGCAGCCAACTCACGACAGGGGCCAAAAACATTCAGTACTTC. Its protein product is CASSQLTTGAKNIQYF.

The rearrangement uses TRBV9 and TRBJ2-3, with 7 bases that match TRBD1. CDR1 is SGDLS, CDR2 YYNGEE, per germline. V lost 3 bases to trimming and J lost 0 bases; unmatched junction nucleotides: 4. The CDR3 covers 15 residues. CDR3: CASSGGTASTDTQYF. The CDR3 nucleotides are TGTGCCAGCAGCGGAGGGACAGCGAGCACAGATACGCAGTATTTT. Combining the CDR3 with reference TRBV9 and TRBJ2-3 gives the whole variable domain DSGVTQTPKHLITATGQRVTLRCSPRSGDLSVYWYQQSLDQGLQFLIQYYNGEERAKGNILERFSAQQFPDLHSELNLSSLELGDSALYFCASSGGTASTDTQYFGPGTRLTVL.

V gene TRBV7-2 combines with J gene TRBJ2-5; D gene uncertain. The germline gives CDR1 SGHTA, CDR2 FQGNSA. The CDR3 runs to 13 residues. V lost 8 bases to trimming and J lost 1 base, with 11 bases between them. The CDR3: CASRLSGQETQYF. The CDR3 DNA follows: TGTGCCAGCCGACTTTCGGGCCAAGAGACCCAGTACTTC.

The CDR3 spells CASSFDSSGNTIYF. In nucleotides, the CDR3 is TGTGCCAGCAGTTTTGATAGCTCTGGAAACACCATATATTTT. V usage is TRBV27 and J usage is TRBJ1-3; D unclear. Trimming stripped 3 bases from V and 0 bases from J, with 6 bases between. Germline CDR1 reads MNHEY; CDR2 reads SMNVEV (reference sequence). The CDR3 is 14 residues long.

CDR3 protein: CASRELAKNIQYF. The CDR3 DNA follows: TGTGCCAGCAGGGAGTTAGCCAAAAACATTCAGTACTTC. This sequence joins TRBV27 and TRBJ2-4; D not resolved. The CDR3 has 13 residues. V lost 6 bases and J 0 bases, leaving 6 bases between the germline ends. Germline V gene data show CDR1 as MNHEY and CDR2 as SMNVEV (reference sequence).

The chain joins TRBV28 to TRBJ1-3; 12 positions agree with TRBD1. CDR1 and CDR2 (germline): MDHEN, SYDVKM. The V segment lost 8 bases and the J segment 4 bases; nucleotides outside the gene matches: 12. This CDR3 is built from 17 residues. CDR3 loop: CASLTGTGGSGGNTIYF. DNA of the CDR3: TGTGCCAGCCTAACCGGGACAGGGGGCTCGGGGGGAAACACCATATATTTT.

This chain joins TRBV7-3 and TRBJ1-1; TRBD1 might be the D (6 bases). The CDR3 runs to 16 residues. Germline V gives CDR1 SGHTA, CDR2 FQGTGA. V lost 3 bases, J lost 1 base, and 15 bases lay in between. The CDR3 here is CASSLAKTGPNTEAFF. The CDR3 nucleotides read TGTGCCAGCAGCTTGGCCAAGACAGGTCCGAACACTGAAGCTTTCTTT.

V and J are TRBV3-1 (or the pseudogene TRBV3-2) and TRBJ2-1, with a tentative D call TRBD1 (6 bases). The V and J ends lost 2 bases and 1 base respectively, with 9 bases between them. This CDR3 has 15 residues. Germline V CDR1 and CDR2: LGHDT, YNNKEL (reference sequence). For the CDR3, the DNA is TGTGCCAGCAGCCAATGGCAGGGGTCCTACAATGAGCAGTTCTTC. Protein product: CASSQWQGSYNEQFF.

The V call is TRBV11-2, the J call TRBJ2-2; D might be TRBD2 (6 bases). This CDR3 has 14 amino acids. With 3 bases removed from V and 5 bases from J, the gap between germline ends came to 10 bases. Germline V CDR1 and CDR2: SGHAT, FQNNGV. CDR3 protein: CASSFPGGTGELFF. The CDR3 DNA follows: TGTGCCAGCAGCTTCCCTGGGGGGACCGGGGAGCTGTTTTTT. The full variable domain, its missing parts supplied by reference TRBV11-2 and TRBJ2-2, is EAGVAQSPRYKIIEKRQSVAFWCNPISGHATLYWYQQILGQGPKLLIQFQNNGVVDDSQLPKDRFSAERLKGVDSTLKIQPAKLEDSAVYLCASSFPGGTGELFFGEGSRLTVL.

This rearrangement joins TRBV4-3 to TRBJ1-1; TRBD1 is a possible D gene (5 bases). V was clipped by 0 bases and J by 1 base, with 9 bases between them. Germline V gene lookup returns CDR1 LGHNA and CDR2 YSLEER. CDR3 size: 15 residues. CDR3 sequence reads: CASSQDPTGNTEAFF. CDR3 coding DNA: TGCGCCAGCAGCCAAGACCCAACAGGGAACACTGAAGCTTTCTTT.

This clone was recorded once. The chain combines TRBV2 with TRBJ1-1; 8 bases align to TRBD1. Germline-derived CDR1 and CDR2 are SNHLY and FYNNEI. V lost 9 bases to trimming and J lost 7 bases; unmatched junction nucleotides: 10. The CDR3 consists of 13 residues. CDR3 loop: CARLLTGVSEAFF. CDR3 nucleotides: TGTGCCAGGCTCTTGACAGGGGTTAGTGAAGCTTTCTTT. The full variable domain, with the rest looked up from reference TRBV2 and TRBJ1-1, is EPEVTQTPSHQVTQMGQEVILRCVPISNHLYFYWYRQILGQKVEFLVSFYNNEISEKSEIFDDQFSVERPDGSNFTLKIRSTKLEDSAMYFCARLLTGVSEAFFGQGTRLTVV.

Only one count was recorded for this clone. The chain couples TRBV3-1 (or the pseudogene TRBV3-2) to TRBJ1-2, with unresolved D. The CDR3 extends over 14 amino acids. V dropped 0 bases and J dropped 2 bases, with 7 bases sitting between them. CDR1 and CDR2 from the germline V gene are LGHDT and YNNKEL (reference sequence). CDR3 amino acids: CASSQDWRNYGYTF. CDR3 DNA: TGTGCCAGCAGCCAAGATTGGCGGAACTATGGCTACACCTTC.

This chain links TRBV21-1 with TRBJ2-7; TRBD2, the table's D call, was not compared with the DNA. TRBV21-1 is deemed a pseudogene. This CDR3 has 12 residues. Written as DNA, the CDR3 is TGTGCCAGCCGCAGACAGCGGGACGAGCAGTACTTC. It is translated as CASRRQRDEQYF.

The gene calls are TRBV2 and TRBJ2-3, with 8 bases lining up with TRBD2. The CDR3 covers 14 residues. J gave up 6 bases and V 4 bases, and 6 bases lay outside the gene matches. Germline loops: CDR1 SNHLY, CDR2 FYNNEI. The CDR3 sequence: CASSAQAGADTQYF. In nucleotides, the CDR3 is TGTGCCAGCAGTGCGCAAGCGGGGGCGGATACGCAGTATTTT.

This sequence joins TRBV7-3 and TRBJ1-6; TRBD1 matches at 9 bases. Germline trimming cut 5 bases from V and 9 bases from J; bases unmatched to any gene: 8. The CDR3 covers 15 residues. CDR1 and CDR2 (germline): SGHTA, FQGTGA. The CDR3 region is CASSPAGTGSSPLHF. CDR3 DNA sequence: TGTGCCAGCAGCCCAGCCGGGACAGGGAGTTCACCCCTCCACTTT. The variable domain in full, completed from reference TRBV7-3 and TRBJ1-6, reads GAGVSQTPSNKVTEKGKYVELRCDPISGHTALYWYRQSLGQGPEFLIYFQGTGAADDSGLPNDRFFAVRPEGSVSTLKIQRTERGDSAVYLCASSPAGTGSSPLHFGNGTRLTVT.

The chain couples TRBV18 to TRBJ1-2; tentative D call: TRBD1 (6 bases). Germline assignment: CDR1 KGHSH and CDR2 LQKENI. With 3 bases removed from V and 7 bases from J, the gap between germline ends came to 18 bases. This CDR3 has 15 amino acids. This CDR3 reads CASSPDSTGPFGYTF. Here the CDR3 DNA reads TGTGCCAGCTCACCCGATTCGACAGGCCCTTTTGGCTACACCTTC.

This clone was counted a few times. V gene TRBV3-1 (or the pseudogene TRBV3-2) combines with J gene TRBJ2-5, with D possibly being TRBD1 (5 bases). The V end lost 0 bases, the J end lost 7 bases, and 15 bases lay between the germline ends. The length of the CDR3 is 15 residues. Germline V gene data show CDR1 as LGHDT and CDR2 as YNNKEL (reference sequence). The CDR3 spells CASSQDHFQGATQYF. For the CDR3, the DNA is TGTGCCAGCAGCCAAGATCATTTCCAGGGTGCGACCCAGTACTTC.

Judged by abundance, this clone is medium-sized. The rearrangement joins TRBV6-2 or TRBV6-3 to TRBJ1-6; TRBD1 aligns across 8 bases. The CDR3 sequence is 15 residues long. From germline, CDR1 is MNHEY and CDR2 SVGEGT. V dropped 2 bases and J dropped 9; count of bases not matched to a gene: 6. Here the CDR3 reads CASSYPGQETSPLHF. The CDR3 DNA reads as TGTGCCAGCAGTTACCCGGGACAGGAGACTTCACCCCTCCACTTT.

This clone has at least ten counts. V usage is TRBV29-1 and J usage is TRBJ2-1, with D maybe TRBD2 (5 bases). There are 13 residues in the CDR3. Between the trimmed V and J ends, which lost 0 bases and 15 bases, there was a span of 18 bases. Germline assignment: CDR1 SQVTM and CDR2 ANQGSEA. In DNA form, the CDR3 reads TGCAGCGTTGAAGATCCCCGGACTCAAAAAAGGTTCTTC. Translation gives CSVEDPRTQKRFF.

The chain uses TRBV7-2 and TRBJ1-4; D unresolved. The CDR3 is made up of 13 amino acids. Germline V gives CDR1 SGHTA, CDR2 FQGNSA. V lost 4 bases, J lost 3 bases, and 6 bases lay in between. This CDR3 is CASSYYANEKLFF. The CDR3 nucleotides read TGTGCCAGCAGCTATTATGCTAATGAAAAACTGTTTTTT.